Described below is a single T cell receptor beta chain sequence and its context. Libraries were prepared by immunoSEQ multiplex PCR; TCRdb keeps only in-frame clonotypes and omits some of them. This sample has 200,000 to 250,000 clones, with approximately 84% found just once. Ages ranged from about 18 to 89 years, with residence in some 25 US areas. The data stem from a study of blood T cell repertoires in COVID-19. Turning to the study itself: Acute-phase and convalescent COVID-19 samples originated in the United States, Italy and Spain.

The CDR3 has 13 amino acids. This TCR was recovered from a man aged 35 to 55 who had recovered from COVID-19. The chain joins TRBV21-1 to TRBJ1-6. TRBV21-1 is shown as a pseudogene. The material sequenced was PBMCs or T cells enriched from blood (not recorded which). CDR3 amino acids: CASSVRRSSPLHF. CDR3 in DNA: TGTGCCAGCAGCGTCAGACGGAGTTCACCCCTCCACTTT.